This T cell receptor (beta chain) was identified during a study of blood T cell repertoires in COVID-19. Participant age was roughly 18 to 95 years, and participants resided in fewer than 30 US areas. Within 2 weeks before study entry, exposed participants met a COVID-19 case. In germline, CDR1 is MDHEN, CDR2 SYDVKM. This CDR3 has 16 residues. V shed 0 bases, J shed 0 bases, and the junction held 0 bases outside the gene matches. Only a few counts were recorded for this clone. Generated by immunoSEQ multiplex PCR, the TCRdb table keeps only in-frame clones and is missing some. This table has 200,000 to 250,000 clones, 88% appearing once.

The TCR originated in a woman in her twenties or thirties who had been exposed to COVID-19. Sequencing input: PBMCs or T cells enriched from blood (not recorded which). This chain connects TRBV28 to TRBJ2-2, with 8 bases fitting TRBD1. CDR3 loop: CASSLWGQANTGELFF. The CDR3 bases are TGTGCCAGCAGTTTATGGGGACAGGCGAACACCGGGGAGCTGTTTTTT. Full variable domain (rest looked up from reference TRBV28 and TRBJ2-2): DVKVTQSSRYLVKRTGEKVFLECVQDMDHENMFWYRQDPGLGLRLIYFSYDVKMKEKGDIPEGYSVSREKKERFSLILESASTNQTSMYLCASSLWGQANTGELFFGEGSRLTVL.